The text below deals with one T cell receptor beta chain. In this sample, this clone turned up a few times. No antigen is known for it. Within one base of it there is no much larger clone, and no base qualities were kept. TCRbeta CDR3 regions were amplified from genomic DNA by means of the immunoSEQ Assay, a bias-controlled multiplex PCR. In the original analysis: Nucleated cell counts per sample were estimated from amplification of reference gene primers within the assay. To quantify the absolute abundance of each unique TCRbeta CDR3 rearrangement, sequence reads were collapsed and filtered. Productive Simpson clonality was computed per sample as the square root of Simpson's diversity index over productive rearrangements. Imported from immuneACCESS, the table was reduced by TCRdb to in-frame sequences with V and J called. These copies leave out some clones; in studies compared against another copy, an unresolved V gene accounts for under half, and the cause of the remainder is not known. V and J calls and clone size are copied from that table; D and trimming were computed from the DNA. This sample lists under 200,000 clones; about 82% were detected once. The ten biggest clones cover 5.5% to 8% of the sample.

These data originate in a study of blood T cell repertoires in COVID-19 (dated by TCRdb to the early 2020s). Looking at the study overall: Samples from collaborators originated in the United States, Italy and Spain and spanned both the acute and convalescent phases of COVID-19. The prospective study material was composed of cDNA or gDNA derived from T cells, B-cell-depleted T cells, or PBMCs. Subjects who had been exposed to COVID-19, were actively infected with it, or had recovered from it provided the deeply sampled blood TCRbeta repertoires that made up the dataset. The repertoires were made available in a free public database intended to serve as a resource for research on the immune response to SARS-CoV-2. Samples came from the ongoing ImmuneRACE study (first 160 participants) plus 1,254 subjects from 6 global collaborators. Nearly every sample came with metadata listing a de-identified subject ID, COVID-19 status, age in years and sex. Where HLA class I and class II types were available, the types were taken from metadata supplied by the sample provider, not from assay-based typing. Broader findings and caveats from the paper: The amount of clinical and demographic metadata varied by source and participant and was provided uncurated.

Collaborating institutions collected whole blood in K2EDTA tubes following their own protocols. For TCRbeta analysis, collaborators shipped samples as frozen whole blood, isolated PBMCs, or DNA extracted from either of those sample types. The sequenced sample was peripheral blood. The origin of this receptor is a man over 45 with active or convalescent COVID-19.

The CDR3 protein is CASSPLKREWQFF. The DNA is as follows: TGTGCCAGCAGCCCTCTAAAGCGGGAGTGGCAGTTCTTC. Rearrangement joined TRBV7-9 to TRBJ2-1; 8 middle bases align to TRBD2. Reading from cysteine to phenylalanine, the CDR3 counts 13 amino acids. Here the CDR3 DNA is all that survives: 39 bases in frame from base 1. V has 5 bases trimmed and J has 12 bases trimmed; junction bases matching no gene number 9. Via the germline V gene (reference sequence), CDR1 is SEHNR and CDR2 FQNEAQ.